This TCR beta chain was obtained from a study of response to subunit inactivated influenza vaccine. Losses at the gene ends were 6 bases for V and 9 bases for J; bases not matched to a gene: 18. The CDR3 covers 17 residues. Broader study findings: Researchers suggested that each seasonal influenza vaccination recruits few new T cells.

TCRdb reprocessed the RT-PCR reads via MiXCR and lists one record per CDR3 protein. The data hold just over 300,000 distinct CDR3 sequences, with roughly 22% observed a single time. Concerning this clonotype itself: What it binds is unknown.

This TCR derives from a man aged 50-75 years who received an inactivated influenza vaccine. The input for sequencing was PBMCs from blood, taken 21 months after vaccination. The chain employs TRBV23-1 and TRBJ2-1; 9 nucleotides agree with TRBD2. TRBV23-1 is designated an ORF whose function remains uncertain. Here the CDR3 reads CASRPAGTSKAHGEQFF. The CDR3 DNA follows: TGCGCCAGCAGGCCAGCCGGGACTAGCAAGGCGCACGGTGAGCAGTTCTTC.